A single sample gave rise to the 15 T cell receptor beta chains below, sequenced in a study of blood T cells in healthy people across ages. Through a sample-barcoded 5' primer and a J-beta primer mix, a second PCR was run for roughly 7 to 11 cycles. One entry per CDR3 protein, called by TCRdb with MiXCR from the 5' RACE reads. Among roughly 900,000 distinct CDR3 sequences listed, around 26% were seen once. Sequencing input: blood. The receptor source for this set is a woman at least 80 years old in good health.

This clonotype was found many times. J is TRBJ2-6 and V is TRBV6-2 or TRBV6-3; D is undetermined. Germline-derived CDR1 and CDR2 are MNHEY and SVGEGT. Trimming pared 8 bases from V and 1 base from J, leaving 12 bases between. There are 15 residues in the CDR3. Written as DNA, the CDR3 is TGTGCCAGCTACTCCAGAGGTTCTGGGGCCAACGTCCTGACTTTC. This encodes CASYSRGSGANVLTF.

The sample holds many counts of this clonotype. The V gene is TRBV7-2, the J gene TRBJ1-4; TRBD1 agrees at 7 bases. Per germline, CDR1 SGHTA and CDR2 FQGNSA. V lost 6 bases to trimming and J lost 7 bases; unmatched junction nucleotides: 14. This CDR3 is built from 16 residues. The CDR3 is CASSPQTGTVSEKLFF. The CDR3 nucleotides read TGTGCCAGCAGTCCACAGACCGGGACAGTTTCTGAAAAACTGTTTTTT.

The table lists this clonotype with many counts. This sequence joins TRBV29-1 and TRBJ2-7; D is possibly TRBD1 or TRBD2 (5 bases each). The CDR3 has 12 amino acids. In germline, CDR1 is SQVTM, CDR2 ANQGSEA. Trimming took off 4 bases at V and 2 bases at J, with 9 bases between the two ends. The CDR3 here is CSVGSGPYEQYF. The CDR3 DNA is TGCAGCGTTGGTTCGGGGCCCTACGAGCAGTACTTC.

The rearrangement uses TRBV5-1 and TRBJ1-6; D uncertain. V was shortened by 4 bases and J by 7 bases, with 9 bases between the two germline ends. The CDR3 is 13 amino acids. Germline CDR1 reads SGHRS; CDR2 reads YFSETQ. The CDR3 DNA sequence: TGCGCCAGCAGCGGGATCGGGAATTCACCCCTCCACTTT. Translating it yields CASSGIGNSPLHF.

On this clonotype itself: Being one base from a much bigger clone, this may be a read error. This chain uses TRBV5-6 with TRBJ2-7, with D maybe TRBD1 (6 bases). Trimming shortened V by 1 base and J by 7 bases, and 18 bases separated the two germline ends. Germline CDR1 is SGHDT and CDR2 is YYEEEE. CDR3 size: 15 residues. CDR3 residues: CASSLPGAPNNEQYF. CDR3 bases: TGTGCCAGCAGCTTGCCAGGGGCGCCGAACAATGAGCAGTACTTC.

Note on this clonotype: A much larger clone lies one base from this, so it may be a read error. Because the CDR3 is missing its conserved closing phenylalanine or tryptophan, this is likely a read error. The chain is built from TRBV10-3 and TRBJ1-1, with D maybe TRBD1 (5 bases). Germline CDR1 ENHRY, CDR2 SYGVKD. The CDR3 is 10 amino acids. The V end was cut by 8 bases, the J end by 10 bases, with 11 bases between. CDR3 sequence reads: CAIGDSGAFL. For the CDR3, the DNA is TGTGCCATCGGGGACTCTGGAGCTTTCTTG.

The V gene is TRBV9, the J gene TRBJ1-1; 8 nucleotides align to TRBD1. V lost 4 bases to trimming and J lost 8 bases; unmatched junction nucleotides: 7. The CDR3 is made up of 13 amino acids. Germline V gene lookup returns CDR1 SGDLS and CDR2 YYNGEE. Written as DNA, the CDR3 is TGTGCCAGCAGCCCTCAGACAGGGGCCGAAGCTTTCTTT. Its translation: CASSPQTGAEAFF.

In its sample, this clonotype was seen a few times. The rearrangement links TRBV19 to TRBJ2-1; D not certain. The CDR3 is made up of 13 amino acids. Deletions cut 6 bases from V and 9 bases from J, with 15 bases between. Germline assignment: CDR1 LNHDA and CDR2 SQIVND (reference sequence). The CDR3, as DNA: TGTGCCAGTAGCCCAAAGATGCAAGCTGAGCAGTTCTTC. Encoded protein: CASSPKMQAEQFF.

There are many counts of this clonotype. The V and J genes are TRBV29-1 and TRBJ2-3; 8 bases are shared with TRBD2. The CDR3 is 12 amino acids. The V gene end was trimmed by 7 bases and the J gene end by 1 base; junction bases not matched to a gene: 1. CDR1 is SQVTM, CDR2 ANQGSEA, per germline. The CDR3 DNA is TGCAGCGCGACTAGCGGCACAGATACGCAGTATTTT. Translating gives CSATSGTDTQYF.

For this clonotype: At one end the junction does not follow the germline gene, possibly because of a read error. V usage is TRBV19 and J usage is TRBJ1-5; 8 nucleotides line up with TRBD1. Germline V gives CDR1 LNHDA, CDR2 SQIVND (reference sequence). CDR3 length equals 17 residues. This CDR3 is CASRETGAIFSTQPQHF. CDR3 nucleotide sequence: TGTGCCAGTAGGGAGACAGGGGCGATTTTTAGCACTCAGCCCCAGCATTTT.

This clonotype has ten or more counts. The chain links TRBV20-1 to TRBJ2-3, with 9 bases identical to TRBD2. J lost 5 bases, V lost 2 bases, and 14 bases had no gene match. CDR3 length equals 17 residues. From germline, CDR1 is DFQATT and CDR2 SNEGSKA (reference sequence). CDR3 in amino acids: CSARPLSGGGALDTQYF. CDR3 sequence (DNA): TGCAGTGCTAGACCTTTGAGTGGCGGGGGGGCCTTAGATACGCAGTATTTT.

This clonotype was detected only once. A much larger clone lies a single base off, so this may be a read error. The rearrangement links TRBV6-2 or TRBV6-3 to TRBJ2-5, with D possibly being TRBD1 (6 bases). The J call may be faulty, since TRBJ2-7 better matches the DNA end. Germline loops: CDR1 MNHEY, CDR2 SVGEGT. The CDR3 length is 15 residues. The CDR3 sequence is CASSSPRQERNEQYF. The CDR3 coding sequence is TGTGCCAGCAGCTCCCCCCGACAGGAAAGGAACGAGCAGTACTTC.

Regarding this clonotype: A single base separates this from a much larger clone, so it may be a read error. The chain combines TRBV7-2 with TRBJ2-3; 9 positions match TRBD2. The CDR3 extends over 16 amino acids. Germline-derived CDR1 and CDR2 are SGHTA and FQGNSA. The CDR3 loop is CAGSFAGGPSTDTQYF. DNA for the CDR3: TGTGCCGGCAGCTTCGCGGGGGGGCCGAGCACAGATACGCAGTATTTT.

This clonotype was seen many times. For the CDR3, the DNA is TGTGCCAGCAGCCTTGGGACGTTGAACTATGGCTACACCTTC. Translating gives CASSLGTLNYGYTF. V gene TRBV7-9 combines with J gene TRBJ1-2; weak D call: TRBD1 (5 bases). V was trimmed by 5 bases and J by 2 bases, leaving 12 bases between them. CDR1 is SEHNR and CDR2 is FQNEAQ in the germline V gene (reference sequence). The CDR3 contains 14 residues.

This clonotype was found a few times. This may come from a read error, since a much larger clone is one base off. The chain employs TRBV10-3 and TRBJ2-7; no reliable D call. With the DNA end fitting TRBJ2-5 better, the J assignment may be wrong. The CDR3 runs to 18 residues. The germline gives CDR1 ENHRY, CDR2 SYGVKD. CDR3 in amino acids: CAISEPEQGAQTRKTQYF. The CDR3 nucleotides read TGTGCCATCAGTGAGCCCGAACAAGGAGCGCAAACGCGGAAGACCCAGTACTTC.